The 23 T cell receptor beta chains listed next were all sequenced from one sample in a study of T cells in Graves' hyperthyroidism and ophthalmopathy. The TCR beta CDR3 regions underwent amplification using RNA transcripts as the source. The TCR CDR3 first-round RT-PCR relied on the HTBI primer set. TCRdb itself ran the multiplex PCR reads through MiXCR, one entry per CDR3 protein. The data show some 600,000 distinct CDR3 sequences, approximately 14% seen once. The sample comprised blood. All receptors come from a woman aged 30 to 39 with Graves' hyperthyroidism that later progressed to Graves' ophthalmopathy.

This clonotype was observed at least ten times. J is TRBJ2-7 and V is TRBV7-9; D perhaps matches TRBD1 (6 bases). Trimming shortened V by 5 bases and J by 5 bases, and 19 bases separated the two germline ends. CDR3 length equals 15 residues. CDR1 and CDR2 (germline): SEHNR, FQNEAQ (reference sequence). The CDR3 spells CASSKGTTYNDEQYF. Here the CDR3 DNA reads TGTGCCAGCAGCAAAGGGACAACTTACAACGACGAGCAGTACTTC.

This clonotype was observed a handful of times. The V and J genes are TRBV7-2 and TRBJ1-2; D may be TRBD1 (6 bases). Germline CDR1 SGHTA, CDR2 FQGNSA. The CDR3 sequence is 17 residues long. Trimming took 5 bases from V and 5 from J, leaving 24 bases between them. The CDR3 loop is CASSLRSDSPILYGYTF. The DNA for the CDR3 is TGTGCCAGCAGCCTACGATCGGACAGCCCCATCCTATATGGCTACACCTTC.

Concerning this clonotype: Germline is not matched at one junction end, which may reflect a read error. This chain joins TRBV7-3 and TRBJ2-1; D is unresolved. CDR1 SGHTA and CDR2 FQGTGA come from the germline V gene. The CDR3 is made up of 15 amino acids. The CDR3 region has the DNA TGTGCCACCAGCTTTAATGGCCAGACCTACAATGAGCAGTTCTTC. The encoded protein is CATSFNGQTYNEQFF.

V and J are TRBV7-2 and TRBJ2-1, with 11 bases identical to TRBD2. The CDR3 runs 16 residues. In germline, CDR1 is SGHTA, CDR2 FQGNSA. V trimming: 5 bases; J trimming: 8 bases; junction bases outside the gene matches: 11. The DNA of the CDR3 is TGTGCCAGCAGCCCCTTAGCGGGAGGGCCGTGGGATGAGCAGTTCTTC. Amino acids: CASSPLAGGPWDEQFF.

This clonotype has a count of ten or more. The chain recombines TRBV27 with TRBJ2-1; 8 bases are a match to TRBD2. The J segment lost 7 bases and the V segment lost 5 bases, leaving 7 bases of the junction unmatched. Germline values: CDR1 MNHEY, CDR2 SMNVEV (reference sequence). The CDR3 contains 14 residues. Written as DNA, the CDR3 is TGTGCCAGCAGTCGGGCAAGCGGGAGAAATGAGCAGTTCTTC. Translating it yields CASSRASGRNEQFF.

This clonotype showed up many times. Relative to the germline gene, one junction end is altered; a read error may explain this. This chain connects TRBV2 to TRBJ1-1, with 9 bases that match TRBD1. Germline loops: CDR1 SNHLY, CDR2 FYNNEI. This CDR3 is 14 amino acids long. The chain's CDR3 is CASSQDRGWTEAFF. As DNA, the CDR3 is TGTGCCAGCAGTCAGGACAGGGGCTGGACTGAAGCCTTCTTT.

At least ten counts were recorded for this clonotype. V usage is TRBV11-2 and J usage is TRBJ2-2, with D possibly matching TRBD2 (6 bases). The length of the CDR3 is 15 residues. CDR1 is SGHAT and CDR2 is FQNNGV in the germline V gene. Deletions cut 11 bases from V and 6 bases from J, with 22 bases between. In DNA form, the CDR3 reads TGTGCCGGAGGCGGGCTAGCGTTGGGGGCCGGGGAGCTGTTTTTT. It specifies CAGGGLALGAGELFF.

This clonotype came up once. V and J are TRBV30 and TRBJ1-2; D remains ambiguous. V shed 5 bases and J shed 5 bases, with 15 bases lying between them. CDR3 size: 13 residues. From germline, CDR1 is GTSNPN and CDR2 SVGIG (reference sequence). DNA for the CDR3: TGTGCCTGGGGGTCCGGCCTACGGTATGGCTACACCTTC. This codes for CAWGSGLRYGYTF.

V and J are TRBV2 and TRBJ2-4; D ambiguous. The germline V and J ends were trimmed by 3 bases and 2 bases, with 8 bases remaining between them. The germline gives CDR1 SNHLY, CDR2 FYNNEI. The CDR3 is 14 amino acids. In nucleotides, the CDR3 is TGTGCCAGCAGTGATAGAGTCACCAAAAACATTCAGTACTTC. Translating gives CASSDRVTKNIQYF.

In this sample, this clonotype turned up a few times. The chain uses TRBV15 and TRBJ1-5, with a possible D match to TRBD1 (5 bases). V lost 5 bases and J 2 bases, leaving 10 bases between the germline ends. The CDR3 length is 14 residues. Germline-derived CDR1 and CDR2 are LNHNV and YYDKDF (reference sequence). The CDR3 region is CATSGSRGNQPQHF. The DNA of the CDR3 is TGTGCCACCAGCGGCAGCAGGGGCAATCAGCCCCAGCATTTT.

This clonotype came up many times. The chain has TRBV6-5 and TRBJ2-3; D is uncertain. This CDR3 comprises 12 residues. CDR1 and CDR2 (germline): MNHEY, SVGAGI. The V end lost 6 bases, the J end lost 4 bases, and 8 bases lay between the germline ends. CDR3 DNA: TGTGCCAGCAGAGGGCCCCCAGATACGCAGTATTTT. This translates into CASRGPPDTQYF.

This clonotype was seen a few times. This sequence joins TRBV5-5 and TRBJ2-3; TRBD1 matches 7 bases. There are 15 residues in the CDR3. Germline-derived CDR1 and CDR2 are SGHKS and YYEKEE (reference sequence). V gave up 5 bases and J gave up 0 bases; unmatched junction bases: 6. This CDR3 reads CASRGTAQSTDTQYF. CDR3 sequence (DNA): TGTGCCAGCAGGGGGACAGCGCAGAGCACAGATACGCAGTATTTT. The variable domain in full, with the rest retrieved from reference TRBV5-5 and TRBJ2-3, is DAGVTQSPTHLIKTRGQQVTLRCSPISGHKSVSWYQQVLGQGPQFIFQYYEKEERGRGNFPDRFSARQFPNYSSELNVNALLLGDSALYLCASRGTAQSTDTQYFGPGTRLTVL.

The chain recombines TRBV25-1 with TRBJ1-2; tentative D call: TRBD1 (5 bases). Germline-derived CDR1 and CDR2 are MGHDK and SYGVNS. The CDR3 loop spans 14 amino acids. V was clipped by 5 bases and J by 7 bases, with 17 bases between them. The CDR3 nucleotides read TGTGCCAGCAGTATGACAGCCGGCCCTGGTGGCTACACCTTC. It yields the protein CASSMTAGPGGYTF.

This clonotype was recorded at least ten times. The rearrangement uses TRBV12-3 or TRBV12-4 and TRBJ1-2; D call uncertain. Trimming took off 2 bases at V and 4 bases at J, with 11 bases between the two ends. This CDR3 contains 14 residues. Written as DNA, the CDR3 is TGTGCCAGCAGTTTATCGGTATCTGGCTATGGCTACACCTTC. Protein sequence: CASSLSVSGYGYTF.

This clonotype turned up a few times. V usage is TRBV11-2 and J usage is TRBJ2-1, with 10 nucleotides matching TRBD2. CDR3 size: 15 residues. The J segment lost 6 bases and the V segment lost 7 bases, leaving 9 bases of the junction unmatched. The germline gives CDR1 SGHAT, CDR2 FQNNGV. The CDR3 sequence is CASTLLAGASNEQFF. Here the CDR3 DNA reads TGTGCCAGCACCCTCCTAGCGGGAGCTTCCAATGAGCAGTTCTTC. Full variable domain (remainder filled in from reference TRBV11-2 and TRBJ2-1): EAGVAQSPRYKIIEKRQSVAFWCNPISGHATLYWYQQILGQGPKLLIQFQNNGVVDDSQLPKDRFSAERLKGVDSTLKIQPAKLEDSAVYLCASTLLAGASNEQFFGPGTRLTVL.

Notes on this clonotype: Lacking the conserved final phenylalanine or tryptophan, this CDR3 likely reflects a read error. The chain is built from TRBV7-2 and TRBJ2-3, with TRBD2 as a possible D gene (5 bases). In germline, CDR1 is SGHTA, CDR2 FQGNSA. The germline V and J ends were trimmed by 3 bases and 1 base, with 11 bases remaining between them. This CDR3 contains 15 residues. CDR3 DNA: TGTGCCAGCAGCTTTCGGGGTAGCGGCACAGATACGCAGTATTAT. Protein product: CASSFRGSGTDTQYY.

This clonotype was detected many times. V usage is TRBV7-9 and J usage is TRBJ2-7, with 9 bases fitting TRBD1. The CDR3 has 15 residues. CDR1 and CDR2 (germline): SEHNR, FQNEAQ (reference sequence). V lost 5 bases to trimming and J lost 3 bases; unmatched junction nucleotides: 8. CDR3 loop: CASSDPGQGNYEQYF. CDR3 nucleotides: TGTGCCAGCAGCGATCCGGGACAGGGTAACTACGAGCAGTACTTC.

The table lists this clonotype with many counts. The V gene is TRBV5-1, the J gene TRBJ1-1, with 7 bases lining up with TRBD1. This CDR3 region has 14 residues. V was pared by 4 bases and J by 5 bases, with 8 bases of the junction left unmatched. Germline V gives CDR1 SGHRS, CDR2 YFSETQ. The CDR3 DNA sequence: TGCGCCAGCAGCCTCGAGGGGGCGGGAACTGAAGCTTTCTTT. Its translation: CASSLEGAGTEAFF.

The chain recombines TRBV7-2 with TRBJ2-7, with 9 nucleotides matching TRBD2. Germline loops: CDR1 SGHTA, CDR2 FQGNSA. J was trimmed by 5 bases and V by 1 base; bases with no gene match: 12. The CDR3 spans 17 residues. The CDR3 nucleotides read TGTGCCAGCAGCTTAGTTTCCGGGCGGGGGGGTTCCCACGAGCAGTACTTC. Translation gives CASSLVSGRGGSHEQYF.

This clonotype was picked up many times. The chain recombines TRBV20-1 with TRBJ1-5; TRBD1 aligns across 7 bases. Trimming at V came to 6 bases and at J to 5 bases, leaving 16 bases not matched to a gene. The CDR3 runs 16 residues. The germline V gene encodes CDR1 DFQATT and CDR2 SNEGSKA (reference sequence). The CDR3 DNA sequence: TGCAGTGCCAAACCACTACAGGGGACTCAATATCAGCCCCAGCATTTT. This encodes CSAKPLQGTQYQPQHF.

This clonotype was seen a few times. Relative to the germline gene, one junction end is altered; a read error may explain this. The chain is built from TRBV4-1 and TRBJ2-5, with TRBD2 matching 7 bases. This CDR3 has 15 amino acids. CDR1 and CDR2 from the germline V gene are MGHRA and YSYEKL. CDR3 protein: CASSQVFVEASGGNF. CDR3 nucleotide sequence: TGCGCCAGCAGCCAAGTATTCGTCGAGGCTAGCGGAGGAAACTTC.

This clonotype has at least ten counts. The chain links TRBV18 to TRBJ2-1, with 14 nucleotides matching TRBD2. From germline, CDR1 is KGHSH and CDR2 LQKENI. The CDR3 extends over 16 amino acids. Unmatched junction bases numbered 5, after V lost 3 bases and J lost 7 bases. CDR3: CASSPGLAGVRNEQFF. DNA for the CDR3: TGTGCCAGCTCACCGGGACTAGCGGGAGTTCGGAATGAGCAGTTCTTC.

This clonotype appeared many times. The chain has TRBV19 and TRBJ2-2; the D gene is possibly TRBD1 (6 bases). Trimming removed 4 bases at V and 4 bases at J, with 13 bases between. Germline V gives CDR1 LNHDA, CDR2 SQIVND (reference sequence). This CDR3 region has 15 residues. In nucleotides, the CDR3 is TGTGCCAGTAGTACTACCACAGGGTTCACCGGGGAGCTGTTTTTT. Translation gives CASSTTTGFTGELFF.